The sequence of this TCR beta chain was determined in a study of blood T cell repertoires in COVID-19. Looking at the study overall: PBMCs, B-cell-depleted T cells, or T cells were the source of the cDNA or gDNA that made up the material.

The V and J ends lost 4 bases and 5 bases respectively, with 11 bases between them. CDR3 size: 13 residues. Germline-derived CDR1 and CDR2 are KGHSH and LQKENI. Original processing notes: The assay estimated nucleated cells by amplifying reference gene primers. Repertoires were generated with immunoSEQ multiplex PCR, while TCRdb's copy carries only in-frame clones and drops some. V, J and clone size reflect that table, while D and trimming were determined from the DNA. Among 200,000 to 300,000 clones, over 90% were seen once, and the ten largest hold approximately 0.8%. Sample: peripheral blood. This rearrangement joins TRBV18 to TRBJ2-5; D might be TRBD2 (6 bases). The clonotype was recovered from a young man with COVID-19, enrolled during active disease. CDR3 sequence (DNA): TGTGCCAGCTCACAAACACGGGGGGAGACCCAGTACTTC. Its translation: CASSQTRGETQYF.